This entry is about one T cell receptor (beta chain). This record comes from a study of OX40 agonist ivuxolimab in advanced cancers. Study-level information: The dose-escalation cohort was just under 85% male, with a mean age of around 60 years, ranging about 20 to 79.

Sequenced by immunoSEQ multiplex PCR; TCRdb stores in-frame clones only, minus some. The sample carries roughly 41,000 clones, around 81% recorded once. The junction had 10 bases not matched to a gene; V was cut back by 5 bases and J by 7 bases. CDR1 and CDR2 from the germline V gene are SGHDN and FVKESK. CDR3 size: 14 residues. This TCR was recovered from an adult with an advanced solid tumor such as melanoma, head and neck, liver or kidney cancer. This material consisted of CD4+ or CD8+ T cells sorted from blood, taken in a trial of the OX40 agonist ivuxolimab. The chain has TRBV14 and TRBJ1-1; TRBD1 aligns across 7 bases. The CDR3 is CASSFGGGESEAFF. The DNA for the CDR3 is TGTGCCAGCAGCTTCGGAGGGGGCGAGAGTGAAGCTTTCTTT.